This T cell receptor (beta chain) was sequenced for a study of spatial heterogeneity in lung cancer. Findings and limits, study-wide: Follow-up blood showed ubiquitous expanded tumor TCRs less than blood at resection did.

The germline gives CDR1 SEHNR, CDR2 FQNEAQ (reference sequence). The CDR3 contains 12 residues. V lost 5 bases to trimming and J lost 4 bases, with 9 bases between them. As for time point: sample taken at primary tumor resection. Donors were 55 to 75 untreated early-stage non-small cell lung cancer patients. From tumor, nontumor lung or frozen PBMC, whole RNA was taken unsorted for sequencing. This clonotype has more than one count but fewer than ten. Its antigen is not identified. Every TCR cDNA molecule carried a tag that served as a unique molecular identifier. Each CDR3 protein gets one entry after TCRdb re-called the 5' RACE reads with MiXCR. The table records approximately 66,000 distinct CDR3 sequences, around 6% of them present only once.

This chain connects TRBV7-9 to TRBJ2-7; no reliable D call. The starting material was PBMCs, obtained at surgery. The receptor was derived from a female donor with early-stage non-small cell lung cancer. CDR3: CASSIQNYEQYV. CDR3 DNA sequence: TGTGCCAGCAGCATTCAGAATTACGAGCAGTACGTC.